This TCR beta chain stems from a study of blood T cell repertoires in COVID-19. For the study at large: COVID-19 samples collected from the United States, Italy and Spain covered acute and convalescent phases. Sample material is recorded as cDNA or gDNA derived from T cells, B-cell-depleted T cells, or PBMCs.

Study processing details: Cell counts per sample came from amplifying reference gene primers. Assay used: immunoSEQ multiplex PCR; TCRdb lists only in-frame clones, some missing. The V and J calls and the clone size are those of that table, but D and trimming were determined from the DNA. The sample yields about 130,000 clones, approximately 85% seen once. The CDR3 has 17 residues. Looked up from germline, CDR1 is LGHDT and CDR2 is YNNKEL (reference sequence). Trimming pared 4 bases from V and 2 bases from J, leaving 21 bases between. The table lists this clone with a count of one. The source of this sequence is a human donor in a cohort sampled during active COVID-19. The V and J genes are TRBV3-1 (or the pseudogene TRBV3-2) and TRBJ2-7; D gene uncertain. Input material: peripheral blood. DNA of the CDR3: TGTGCCAGCAGCCCCAAGCAAGACAAAAAACCAACCTACGAGCAGTACTTC. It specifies CASSPKQDKKPTYEQYF.